This T cell receptor beta chain was found in a study of control samples from healthy donors and cancer patients. Sequenced by immunoSEQ multiplex PCR; TCRdb stores in-frame clones only, minus some. The sample holds fewer than 120,000 clones; 88% are singletons and the top ten take around 3.5%. Trimming pared 6 bases from V and 1 base from J, leaving 12 bases between. This CDR3 comprises 14 residues. Per germline, CDR1 MGHDK and CDR2 SYGVNS. This receptor was obtained from a woman aged 60-75 years with lung cancer. The sample consisted of PBMCs. The chain has TRBV25-1 and TRBJ1-1; D ambiguous. The CDR3 reads CASRGRRQNTEAFF. CDR3 DNA: TGTGCCAGCAGGGGAAGACGGCAGAACACTGAAGCTTTCTTT.